The 28 T cell receptor beta chains below come from one sample, sequenced in a study of glioma-infiltrating T cells. The iRepertoire nested amplicon-rescue multiplex PCR amplified TCR alpha and beta CDR3s from RNA. TCRdb called the multiplex PCR reads again in MiXCR, with one record for every CDR3 protein. The sample carries under 20,000 distinct CDR3 sequences, nearly 60% recorded once. Sequenced: glioma tissue, nonneoplastic brain tissue, or PBMCs (not recorded which). These receptor sequences come from a human donor with low-grade glioma or glioblastoma, undergoing nonglioma brain surgery, or in good health (not recorded which).

The table lists this clonotype with a few counts. This chain joins TRBV7-2 and TRBJ2-3; tentatively, D is TRBD2 (5 bases). CDR1 is SGHTA, CDR2 FQGNSA, per germline. This CDR3 is 15 amino acids long. V lost 2 bases, J lost 1 base, and 10 bases lay in between. The CDR3: CASSLSAERTDTQYF. The CDR3 DNA is TGTGCCAGCAGCTTATCAGCGGAGCGCACAGATACGCAGTATTTT.

The chain carries TRBV6-6 and TRBJ1-1, with D unclear. Germline CDR1 is MNHNY and CDR2 is SVGAGI (reference sequence). The CDR3 runs 13 residues. V shed 6 bases and J shed 4 bases, with 12 bases lying between them. The CDR3 protein is CASSQGTGTEAFF. CDR3 nucleotide sequence: TGTGCCAGCAGCCAAGGCACGGGCACTGAAGCTTTCTTT.

In regard to this clonotype: This may arise from a read error, as a much more abundant clone is one base away. The chain carries TRBV12-3 or TRBV12-4 and TRBJ2-3; D possibly uses TRBD1 or TRBD2 (6 bases each). The CDR3 is made up of 15 amino acids. The CDR3 DNA sequence: TGTCCCAGCAGGGGCGGGACTCCAAGGGCAGATACGCAGTATTTT. This encodes CPSRGGTPRADTQYF.

Only a few counts were recorded for this clonotype. The gene calls are TRBV6-2 or TRBV6-3 and TRBJ2-5; possibly TRBD1 or TRBD2 for D (5 bases each). Trimming cost V 5 bases and J 6 bases, with 13 bases left between them. This CDR3 has 13 residues. CDR1 is MNHEY and CDR2 is SVGEGT in the germline V gene. The DNA for the CDR3 is TGTGCCAGCAGTCAATCCGGGACGAAGACCCAGTACTTC. Translated: CASSQSGTKTQYF.

This clonotype was counted ten times or more. This sequence joins TRBV5-4 and TRBJ2-2, with a weak D call TRBD2 (5 bases). Trimming stripped 2 bases from V and 4 bases from J, with 12 bases between. The CDR3 consists of 15 residues. From germline, CDR1 is SGHNT and CDR2 YYREEE (reference sequence). The CDR3 region is CASSLGGSTTGELFF. DNA for the CDR3: TGTGCCAGCAGCTTAGGAGGCAGCACCACCGGGGAGCTGTTTTTT.

The J gene is TRBJ1-5, the V gene TRBV6-1; D remains unclear. CDR3 length equals 13 residues. V lost 5 bases to trimming and J lost 0 bases, with 5 bases between them. Germline loops: CDR1 MNHNS, CDR2 SASEGT. CDR3 DNA: TGTGCCAGCAGTTGGAATAGCAATCAGCCCCAGCATTTT. The encoded protein is CASSWNSNQPQHF.

This clonotype was observed a handful of times. This sequence joins TRBV6-2 or TRBV6-3 and TRBJ2-5; D is unresolved. Trimming took off 4 bases at V and 5 bases at J, with 5 bases between the two ends. The V gene's germline CDR1 is MNHEY and CDR2 SVGEGT. CDR3 length equals 11 residues. The DNA for the CDR3 is TGTGCCAGCAGTTGGGTGGAGACCCAGTACTTC. It translates to CASSWVETQYF.

The V gene is TRBV28, the J gene TRBJ2-1; 7 nucleotides agree with TRBD1. This CDR3 comprises 14 residues. V shed 7 bases, J shed 8 bases, and the junction held 11 bases outside the gene matches. Germline loops: CDR1 MDHEN, CDR2 SYDVKM. In DNA, the CDR3 is TGTGCCAGCAATTTCGACAGGGAAAGGTATGAGCAGTTCTTC. It specifies CASNFDRERYEQFF.

V and J are TRBV20-1 and TRBJ1-5; no clear D. Germline loops: CDR1 DFQATT, CDR2 SNEGSKA (reference sequence). The CDR3 has 14 amino acids. Trimming took 0 bases from V and 0 from J, leaving 6 bases between them. For the CDR3, the DNA is TGCAGTGCTAGAGAGCACAGTAGCAATCAGCCCCAGCATTTT. It encodes CSAREHSSNQPQHF.

The chain links TRBV7-9 to TRBJ1-3; 9 positions match TRBD1. The length of the CDR3 is 17 residues. Unmatched junction bases numbered 13, after V lost 5 bases and J lost 5 bases. Germline V gene data show CDR1 as SEHNR and CDR2 as FQNEAQ (reference sequence). The CDR3 loop is CASSPRLGTGKRNTIYF. DNA for the CDR3: TGTGCCAGCAGCCCGCGACTCGGGACAGGGAAAAGAAACACCATATATTTT. The full variable domain, with the rest looked up from reference TRBV7-9 and TRBJ1-3, is DTGVSQNPRHKITKRGQNVTFRCDPISEHNRLYWYRQTLGQGPEFLTYFQNEAQLEKSRLLSDRFSAERPKGSFSTLEIQRTEQGDSAMYLCASSPRLGTGKRNTIYFGEGSWLTVV.

In this sample, this clonotype turned up once. CDR3 bases: TGTGCCAGCACCGGGACTAGCGATAGCACAGATACGCAGTATTTT. The encoded protein is CASTGTSDSTDTQYF. This chain joins TRBV6-1 and TRBJ2-3; 10 nucleotides agree with TRBD2. Trimming took 7 bases from V and 0 from J; bases not matched to a gene: 4. The CDR3 is made up of 15 amino acids. Germline V gene data show CDR1 as MNHNS and CDR2 as SASEGT.

This clonotype was seen a few times. The chain combines TRBV6-1 with TRBJ2-3, with D tentatively TRBD2 (5 bases). Germline V lookup: CDR1 MNHNS, CDR2 SASEGT. Trimming left V 4 bases short and J 2 bases short, with 7 bases between. The CDR3 is 13 amino acids. The DNA for the CDR3 is TGTGCCAGCAGTGGAGGGTCCACAGATACGCAGTATTTT. Its translation: CASSGGSTDTQYF.

The rearrangement links TRBV6-1 to TRBJ2-1, with TRBD2 matching 7 bases. CDR1 and CDR2 from the germline V gene are MNHNS and SASEGT. V dropped 5 bases and J dropped 6; count of bases not matched to a gene: 7. The CDR3 is 14 residues long. This CDR3 is CASSSGTTVNEQFF. The CDR3, as DNA: TGTGCCAGCAGTTCCGGGACTACCGTCAATGAGCAGTTCTTC.

The chain joins TRBV24-1 to TRBJ2-1; no clear D gene. CDR3 size: 15 residues. V dropped 4 bases and J dropped 1 base, with 10 bases sitting between them. CDR1 KGHDR and CDR2 SFDVKD come from the germline V gene. CDR3 amino acids: CATSETGPSYNEQFF. DNA of the CDR3: TGTGCCACCAGTGAAACGGGCCCATCCTACAATGAGCAGTTCTTC.

This clonotype has only one observation. This may arise from a read error, as a much more abundant clone is one base away. The rearrangement links TRBV12-3 or TRBV12-4 to TRBJ1-6; D is perhaps TRBD1 (6 bases). This CDR3 comprises 14 residues. The CDR3 protein is CASSFRGFNSPFHF. CDR3 nucleotide sequence: TGTGCCAGCAGTTTCAGGGGCTTTAATTCACCCTTCCACTTT.

This clonotype appeared many times. The J gene is TRBJ2-3, the V gene TRBV20-1, with TRBD2 matching over 10 bases. Trimming cost V 6 bases and J 4 bases; bases outside gene matches: 13. Germline CDR1 DFQATT, CDR2 SNEGSKA (reference sequence). This CDR3 region has 16 residues. Here the CDR3 DNA reads TGCAGTGCAAATCCGGGACTAGCGAAGGCAGCAGATACGCAGTATTTT. This translates into CSANPGLAKAADTQYF.

This rearrangement joins TRBV4-1 to TRBJ2-7; D might be TRBD2 (5 bases). The germline gives CDR1 MGHRA, CDR2 YSYEKL. Deletions cut 5 bases from V and 0 bases from J, with 14 bases between. The CDR3 runs to 15 residues. The CDR3 nucleotides read TGCGCCAGCAGCTCCACTAGTCGGGGCTCCTACGAGCAGTACTTC. Protein product: CASSSTSRGSYEQYF.

This chain joins TRBV27 and TRBJ2-7; D is possibly TRBD1 (5 bases). V lost 3 bases, J lost 3 bases, and 15 bases lay in between. The CDR3 is 15 amino acids. Germline assignment: CDR1 MNHEY and CDR2 SMNVEV (reference sequence). The CDR3 sequence: CASSFGADLRYEQYF. For the CDR3, the DNA is TGTGCCAGCAGTTTTGGGGCAGACTTACGCTACGAGCAGTACTTC.

At least ten counts were recorded for this clonotype. The chain is built from TRBV2 and TRBJ1-2, with D possibly TRBD1 on 5 matching bases. Trimming took 0 bases from V and 7 from J, leaving 18 bases between them. This CDR3 has 16 residues. Germline V lookup: CDR1 SNHLY, CDR2 FYNNEI. The CDR3 loop reads CASSEARRQRNLGYTF. The CDR3 coding sequence is TGTGCCAGCAGTGAAGCTCGGAGACAGAGAAATCTTGGCTACACCTTC.

This clonotype was seen at least ten times. The chain links TRBV7-2 to TRBJ2-1; 8 nucleotides align to TRBD2. V trimming: 0 bases; J trimming: 9 bases; junction bases outside the gene matches: 13. The CDR3 runs 17 residues. The germline V gene encodes CDR1 SGHTA and CDR2 FQGNSA. The CDR3 nucleotides are TGTGCCAGCAGCTTAGCGCGAATAGGGACTAGTGGAGCTGAGCAGTTCTTC. Protein sequence: CASSLARIGTSGAEQFF.

This sequence joins TRBV4-1 and TRBJ1-6; D not resolved. CDR3 length equals 15 residues. V lost 0 bases to trimming and J lost 9 bases, with 12 bases between them. Germline V gene data show CDR1 as MGHRA and CDR2 as YSYEKL. DNA of the CDR3: TGCGCCAGCAGCCAAGATCCACAGCCTACTTCACCCCTCCACTTT. Translated, it gives CASSQDPQPTSPLHF.

The J gene is TRBJ2-1, the V gene TRBV19; D is ambiguous. This CDR3 has 11 residues. CDR1 LNHDA and CDR2 SQIVND come from the germline V gene (reference sequence). The V gene lost 7 bases and the J gene lost 5 bases, with 6 bases spanning the gap. The CDR3: CASIRNNEQFF. The CDR3 DNA reads TGTGCCAGTATACGTAACAATGAGCAGTTCTTC.

Only a few counts were recorded for this clonotype. V gene TRBV20-1 combines with J gene TRBJ2-1; D is ambiguous. Germline loops: CDR1 DFQATT, CDR2 SNEGSKA (reference sequence). Trimming took 6 bases from V and 5 from J, leaving 20 bases between them. The CDR3 runs 15 residues. The CDR3 loop reads CSARQATGRHNEQFF. As DNA, the CDR3 is TGCAGTGCCCGCCAGGCGACGGGTAGACACAATGAGCAGTTCTTC.

The rearrangement links TRBV7-2 to TRBJ2-1; D may correspond to TRBD1 or TRBD2 (8 bases each). The CDR3 totals 19 residues. The V and J ends lost 4 bases and 7 bases respectively, with 29 bases between them. Germline CDR1 SGHTA, CDR2 FQGNSA. In nucleotides, the CDR3 is TGTGCCAGCAGCTGGGCGCTAGCGGGTGCAGGGGGCCAGTTTAATGAGCAGTTCTTC. Protein: CASSWALAGAGGQFNEQFF.

This sequence joins TRBV28 and TRBJ1-6; 7 positions match TRBD1. CDR3 length equals 16 residues. The trim removed 7 bases at V and 6 bases at J, leaving 12 bases unmatched. Germline loops: CDR1 MDHEN, CDR2 SYDVKM. CDR3 DNA: TGTGCCAGCAAGGGGGCAGGGAGAAGCTTTAATTCACCCCTCCACTTT. Translated: CASKGAGRSFNSPLHF.

CDR3 in amino acids: CASSVGRAYTEAFF. The CDR3 DNA reads as TGTGCCAGCAGTGTCGGACGGGCGTACACTGAAGCTTTCTTT. This chain joins TRBV6-1 and TRBJ1-1; D is unclear. The CDR3 is 14 residues long. Germline lookup yields CDR1 MNHNS and CDR2 SASEGT. V gave up 4 bases and J gave up 3 bases, with 12 bases separating them.

At least ten counts were recorded for this clonotype. The chain joins TRBV2 to TRBJ1-2; D uncertain. V was trimmed by 4 bases and J by 3 bases, leaving 6 bases between them. CDR1 is SNHLY, CDR2 FYNNEI, per germline. CDR3 length: 12 amino acids. The CDR3 spells CASSVVDYGYTF. Written as DNA, the CDR3 is TGTGCCAGCAGTGTGGTCGACTATGGCTACACCTTC.

V usage is TRBV20-1 and J usage is TRBJ1-3; D is perhaps TRBD1 (5 bases). Germline-derived CDR1 and CDR2 are DFQATT and SNEGSKA (reference sequence). V lost 7 bases and J 1 base, leaving 11 bases between the germline ends. The CDR3 is made up of 13 amino acids. The CDR3 loop is CSVRGASGNTIYF. For the CDR3, the DNA is TGCAGTGTGAGAGGGGCATCTGGAAACACCATATATTTT.